This T cell receptor beta chain was documented in a study of shared clonotypes between healthy human individuals. Trimming took off 3 bases at V and 3 bases at J, with 15 bases between the two ends. The CDR3 sequence is 15 residues long. Germline V CDR1 and CDR2: KGHSH, LQKENI. Libraries were prepared by immunoSEQ multiplex PCR; TCRdb keeps only in-frame clonotypes and omits some of them. This repertoire shows about 960,000 clones, 60% to 85% found once; its top ten account for about 1.5%. The V gene is TRBV18, the J gene TRBJ2-7, with D possibly called TRBD1 or TRBD2 (6 bases each). This clonotype originated in a man aged 18 to 30 in good health. Sequenced: memory CD4+ T cells sorted from blood. Subset indicated: CD45RA-negative fraction. In nucleotides, the CDR3 is TGTGCCAGCTCACCTCAAGGAGGGGGGAACTACGAGCAGTACTTC. Protein: CASSPQGGGNYEQYF.